This T cell receptor beta chain comes out of a study of radiation and T cells in renal cell carcinoma. Described time point: blood 4 weeks post-SBRT, at nephrectomy. The treatment: 15 Gy SBRT to primary tumor, nephrectomy 4 weeks later. Assay: immunoSEQ multiplex PCR; the TCRdb copy retains only in-frame clones and omits some. The sample shows approximately 150,000 clones, about 86% of them seen only once. J was trimmed by 5 bases and V by 5 bases; bases with no gene match: 4. The CDR3 has 14 amino acids. The germline CDR1 and CDR2 sequences are SEHNR and FQNEAQ (reference sequence). This clonotype originated in a woman in her 50s with renal cell carcinoma. The chain uses TRBV7-9 and TRBJ2-2, with TRBD1 identical over 8 bases. The material sequenced was blood, taken from a patient whose treatment included radiotherapy and nephrectomy. CDR3 amino acids: CASSVNRGTGELFF. The CDR3 DNA reads as TGTGCCAGCAGCGTAAACAGGGGGACCGGGGAGCTGTTTTTT.